The source of this TCR beta chain is a study of response to subunit inactivated influenza vaccine. General study findings and limits: New T cells are recruited in small numbers by each seasonal influenza vaccination, according to the authors' suggestion.

The germline CDR1 and CDR2 sequences are LGHDT and YNNKEL (reference sequence). The V gene end was trimmed by 4 bases and the J gene end by 5 bases; junction bases not matched to a gene: 11. CDR3 size: 15 residues. MiXCR was run by TCRdb on the RT-PCR reads, yielding one entry per CDR3 protein. Of roughly 710,000 distinct CDR3 sequences in the sample, 11% to 15% were seen once. Concerning this clonotype: Its antigen is not identified.

Sequenced here: PBMCs from blood, sampled about 14 days before vaccination. The chain links TRBV3-1 to TRBJ2-7; 7 bases agree with TRBD1. The source is a man in his forties or fifties who received an inactivated influenza vaccine. Here the CDR3 DNA reads TGTGCCAGCAGCCTAGAACCCGACAGGGCCCACGAGCAGTACTTC. The encoded protein is CASSLEPDRAHEQYF.